This entry describes one T cell receptor (beta chain). TCRdb keeps only in-frame clones here, not all; method: immunoSEQ multiplex PCR. The repertoire consists of 70,000 to 95,000 clones, with approximately 90% occurring once and the leading ten covering 8%. This CDR3 has 12 residues. Germline-derived CDR1 and CDR2 are SEHNR and FQNEAQ (reference sequence). The V end was cut by 1 base, the J end by 10 bases, with 8 bases between. This record comes from a study of T cell responses to AZD1222 COVID-19 vaccine. The chain carries TRBV7-9 and TRBJ2-1; the D call may be TRBD1 or TRBD2 (5 bases each). Sequencing used peripheral blood, obtained 28 days after the second AZD1222 dose. The sequence was obtained from an adult who received the AZD1222 COVID-19 vaccine. The CDR3 DNA sequence: TGTGCCAGCAGCTTAGAATGGGGGGAGCAGTTCTTC. Translated: CASSLEWGEQFF.